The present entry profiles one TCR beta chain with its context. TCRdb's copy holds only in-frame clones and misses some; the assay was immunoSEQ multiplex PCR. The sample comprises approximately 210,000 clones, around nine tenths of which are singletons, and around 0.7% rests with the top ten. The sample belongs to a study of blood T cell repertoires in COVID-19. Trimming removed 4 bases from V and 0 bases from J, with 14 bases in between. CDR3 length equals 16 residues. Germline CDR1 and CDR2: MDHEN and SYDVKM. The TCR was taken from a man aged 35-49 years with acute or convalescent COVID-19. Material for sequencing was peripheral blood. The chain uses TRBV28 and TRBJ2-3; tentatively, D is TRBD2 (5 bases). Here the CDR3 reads CASSSLGGQSTDTQYF. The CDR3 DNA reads TGTGCCAGCAGTTCCCTCGGCGGGCAGAGCACAGATACGCAGTATTTT.